Listed below are T cell receptor beta chains from one sample, sequenced in a study of blood T cell repertoires in COVID-19. Sequencing was performed with immunoSEQ multiplex PCR; in TCRdb, only in-frame clones are kept and a portion is missing. The table has under 200,000 clones, around nine tenths seen once; the top ten hold roughly 3.3%. The sequencing input was peripheral blood. The receptors were gathered from a man between 18 and 29 years old with active or convalescent COVID-19. The CDR3 runs from the conserved cysteine through the conserved F or W. A D gene is named only where the DNA matches it firmly. Part of the rows lack a size; the others show once, few, many or a class for expanded clones.

abundance: -; d_gene: -; j_gene: TRBJ2-2; v_gene: TRBV29-1; len: 13; CDR3aa: CSVERGGTGELFF; CDR3nt: TGCAGCGTTGAAAGGGGTGGAACCGGGGAGCTGTTTTTT
abundance: -; d_gene: TRBD1; j_gene: TRBJ1-6; v_gene: TRBV25-1; len: 13; CDR3aa: CASRPTGDSPLHF; CDR3nt: TGTGCCAGCAGGCCCACAGGGGATTCACCCCTCCACTTT
abundance: -; d_gene: -; j_gene: TRBJ1-5; v_gene: TRBV27; len: 20; CDR3aa: CASSFTRPGAGGTSNQPQHF; CDR3nt: TGTGCCAGCAGTTTCACTAGACCCGGGGCGGGGGGAACTAGCAATCAGCCCCAGCATTTT
abundance: -; d_gene: TRBD2; j_gene: TRBJ2-1; v_gene: TRBV4-1; len: 18; CDR3aa: CASSQDRRTSGRWNEQFF; CDR3nt: TGCGCCAGCAGCCAAGATAGGCGGACTAGCGGGAGGTGGAATGAGCAGTTCTTC
abundance: once; d_gene: TRBD1; j_gene: TRBJ1-4; v_gene: TRBV5-8; len: 14; CDR3aa: CASSFGTGWEKLFF; CDR3nt: TGTGCCAGCAGCTTCGGGACAGGCTGGGAAAAACTGTTTTTT
abundance: once; d_gene: -; j_gene: TRBJ1-2; v_gene: TRBV7-9; len: 11; CDR3aa: CASSEEPGYTF; CDR3nt: TGTGCCAGCAGCGAGGAGCCTGGCTACACCTTC
abundance: -; d_gene: -; j_gene: TRBJ2-1; v_gene: TRBV12-3/TRBV12-4; len: 12; CDR3aa: CASSLPYNEQFF; CDR3nt: TGTGCCAGCAGCCTCCCCTACAATGAGCAGTTCTTC
abundance: -; d_gene: -; j_gene: TRBJ1-4; v_gene: TRBV19; len: 14; CDR3aa: CASSISSTNEKLFF; CDR3nt: TGTGCCAGTAGTATTTCCTCAACTAATGAAAAACTGTTTTTT
abundance: -; d_gene: -; j_gene: TRBJ2-2; v_gene: TRBV5-1; len: 15; CDR3aa: CASSPTTGNTGELFF; CDR3nt: TGCGCCAGCAGCCCTACGACAGGTAACACCGGGGAGCTGTTTTTT
abundance: -; d_gene: -; j_gene: TRBJ1-2; v_gene: TRBV27; len: 15; CDR3aa: CASSLKAGANYGYTF; CDR3nt: TGTGCCAGCAGTTTAAAGGCGGGAGCTAACTATGGCTACACCTTC
abundance: -; d_gene: TRBD2; j_gene: TRBJ2-7; v_gene: TRBV4-1; len: 15; CDR3aa: CASSQGGSGRNEQYF; CDR3nt: TGCGCCAGCAGCCAAGGGGGTAGCGGGAGGAACGAGCAGTACTTC
abundance: -; d_gene: -; j_gene: TRBJ2-1; v_gene: TRBV28; len: 12; CDR3aa: CASSLLNNEQFF; CDR3nt: TGTGCCAGCAGTTTGTTAAACAATGAGCAGTTCTTC
abundance: -; d_gene: -; j_gene: TRBJ1-1; v_gene: TRBV30; len: 13; CDR3aa: CAWSVRRNTEAFF; CDR3nt: TGTGCCTGGAGTGTGCGGAGGAACACTGAAGCTTTCTTT
abundance: -; d_gene: -; j_gene: TRBJ2-2; v_gene: TRBV19; len: 24; CDR3aa: CASSISFYESERAYVLTQAGELFF; CDR3nt: TGTGCCAGTAGTATATCGTTCTACGAATCTGAAAGAGCATATGTTTTAACGCAAGCCGGGGAGCTGTTTTTT
abundance: -; d_gene: -; j_gene: TRBJ1-2; v_gene: TRBV4-1; len: 15; CDR3aa: CASSGGKTANYGYTF; CDR3nt: TGCGCCAGCAGCGGAGGGAAGACAGCTAACTATGGCTACACCTTC
abundance: -; d_gene: TRBD2; j_gene: TRBJ2-3; v_gene: TRBV7-2; len: 16; CDR3aa: CASSFPSGRRADTQYF; CDR3nt: TGTGCCAGCAGCTTTCCCAGCGGGAGACGAGCAGATACGCAGTATTTT
abundance: -; d_gene: TRBD1; j_gene: TRBJ2-7; v_gene: TRBV7-9; len: 14; CDR3aa: CASSSWTGAYEQYF; CDR3nt: TGTGCCAGCAGCTCATGGACAGGGGCCTACGAGCAGTACTTC
abundance: -; d_gene: -; j_gene: TRBJ1-1; v_gene: TRBV5-1; len: 13; CDR3aa: CASSGDTYTEAFF; CDR3nt: TGCGCCAGCAGCGGGGACACCTACACTGAAGCTTTCTTT
abundance: few; d_gene: -; j_gene: TRBJ1-1; v_gene: TRBV7-3; len: 14; CDR3aa: CASSVDSLNTEAFF; CDR3nt: TGTGCCAGCAGCGTGGACAGCTTGAACACTGAAGCTTTCTTT
abundance: once; d_gene: -; j_gene: TRBJ1-1; v_gene: TRBV7-2; len: 13; CDR3aa: CASSQQPNTEAFF; CDR3nt: TGTGCCAGCAGCCAACAGCCGAACACTGAAGCTTTCTTT
abundance: few; d_gene: TRBD2; j_gene: TRBJ2-3; v_gene: TRBV3-1/TRBV3-2; len: 21; CDR3aa: CASSQDIPGTSGRARGDTQYF; CDR3nt: TGTGCCAGCAGCCAAGATATCCCCGGGACTAGCGGGAGGGCCAGGGGGGATACGCAGTATTTT
abundance: -; d_gene: -; j_gene: TRBJ1-5; v_gene: TRBV24-1; len: 15; CDR3aa: CATSDGEGANQPQHF; CDR3nt: TGTGCCACCAGTGATGGAGAAGGGGCGAATCAGCCCCAGCATTTT
abundance: -; d_gene: -; j_gene: TRBJ2-1; v_gene: TRBV29-1; len: 16; CDR3aa: CSVEGGSGSSYNEQFF; CDR3nt: TGCAGCGTTGAAGGAGGGAGTGGGAGCTCCTACAATGAGCAGTTCTTC
abundance: -; d_gene: -; j_gene: TRBJ2-3; v_gene: TRBV7-2; len: 14; CDR3aa: CASSPQQSTDTQYF; CDR3nt: TGTGCCAGCAGCCCTCAACAGTCAACAGATACGCAGTATTTT
abundance: -; d_gene: -; j_gene: TRBJ2-3; v_gene: TRBV18; len: 16; CDR3aa: CASSPSSDNDRDTQYF; CDR3nt: TGTGCCAGCTCACCCTCTTCGGACAATGATCGGGATACGCAGTATTTT
abundance: once; d_gene: -; j_gene: TRBJ2-1; v_gene: TRBV4-1; len: 12; CDR3aa: CASSQERGEQFF; CDR3nt: TGCGCCAGCAGCCAAGAAAGGGGGGAGCAGTTCTTC
abundance: once; d_gene: -; j_gene: TRBJ1-1; v_gene: TRBV6-5; len: 14; CDR3aa: CASSYSNQGDEAFF; CDR3nt: TGTGCCAGCAGTTACTCGAATCAGGGCGATGAAGCTTTCTTT
abundance: -; d_gene: TRBD2; j_gene: TRBJ2-3; v_gene: TRBV7-8; len: 13; CDR3aa: CASSSSGGDTQYF; CDR3nt: TGTGCCAGCAGCTCTTCCGGGGGGGATACGCAGTATTTT
abundance: -; d_gene: -; j_gene: TRBJ2-5; v_gene: TRBV5-4; len: 14; CDR3aa: CASSLVGGAQTQYF; CDR3nt: TGTGCCAGCAGCTTGGTAGGCGGGGCCCAGACCCAGTACTTC
abundance: -; d_gene: TRBD1; j_gene: TRBJ1-2; v_gene: TRBV5-6; len: 16; CDR3aa: CASSLVGQGDSYGYTF; CDR3nt: TGTGCCAGCAGCTTGGTGGGACAGGGGGACTCCTATGGCTACACCTTC
abundance: -; d_gene: -; j_gene: TRBJ1-2; v_gene: TRBV27; len: 16; CDR3aa: CASSLWGGSPNYGYTF; CDR3nt: TGTGCCAGCAGTTTATGGGGGGGGTCCCCTAACTATGGCTACACCTTC
abundance: few; d_gene: TRBD2; j_gene: TRBJ2-1; v_gene: TRBV27; len: 15; CDR3aa: CASTRGGRTYNEQFF; CDR3nt: TGTGCCAGCACGCGGGGCGGGAGGACCTACAATGAGCAGTTCTTC
abundance: -; d_gene: -; j_gene: TRBJ1-1; v_gene: TRBV19; len: 14; CDR3aa: CASLKDSMNTEAFF; CDR3nt: TGTGCCAGCCTCAAAGACAGTATGAATACTGAAGCTTTCTTT